Sequencing of this TCR beta chain was carried out in a study of T cells in Graves' hyperthyroidism and ophthalmopathy. Regarding the study as a whole: Blood samples included most of the expanded thyroid clonotypes exceeding 0.001.

Concerning this clonotype: Its antigen is still unknown.

What was amplified from RNA transcripts were TCR beta CDR3 regions. The HTBI primer set was used in a first-round RT-PCR of the TCR CDR3. From the multiplex PCR reads, TCRdb called clonotypes with MiXCR, one entry per CDR3 protein. The table records about 290,000 distinct CDR3 sequences, 10% to 15% of them present only once. CDR3 size: 13 residues. The junction had 7 bases not matched to a gene; V was cut back by 4 bases and J by 7 bases. The germline gives CDR1 SGHRS, CDR2 YFSETQ. This sequence joins TRBV5-1 and TRBJ1-1; 7 bases align to TRBD1. This sequence was found in a woman in her twenties or thirties with Graves' hyperthyroidism that later progressed to Graves' ophthalmopathy. Material: blood. The CDR3, as DNA: TGCGCCAGCAGCGCCCGACAGGGTTTTGAAGCTTTCTTT. It codes for CASSARQGFEAFF. The full variable domain, its missing parts supplied by reference TRBV5-1 and TRBJ1-1, is KAGVTQTPRYLIKTRGQQVTLSCSPISGHRSVSWYQQTPGQGLQFLFEYFSETQRNKGNFPGRFSGRQFSNSRSEMNVSTLELGDSALYLCASSARQGFEAFFGQGTRLTVV.